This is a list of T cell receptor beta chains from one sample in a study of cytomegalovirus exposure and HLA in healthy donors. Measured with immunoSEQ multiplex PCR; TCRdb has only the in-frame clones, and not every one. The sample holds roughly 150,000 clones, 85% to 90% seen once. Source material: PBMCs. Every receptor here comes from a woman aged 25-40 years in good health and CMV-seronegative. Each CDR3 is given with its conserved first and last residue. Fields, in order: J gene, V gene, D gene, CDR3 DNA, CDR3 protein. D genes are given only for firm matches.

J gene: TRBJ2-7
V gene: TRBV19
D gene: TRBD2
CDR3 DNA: TGTGCCAGTAGTGAGGGACTAGCGGGGACCTGGTCCTACGAGCAGTACTTC
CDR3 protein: CASSEGLAGTWSYEQYF

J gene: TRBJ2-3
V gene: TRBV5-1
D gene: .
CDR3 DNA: TGCGCCAGCACCGTCCGTTTGGGCGGGCGGAGCACAGATACGCAGTATTTT
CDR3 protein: CASTVRLGGRSTDTQYF

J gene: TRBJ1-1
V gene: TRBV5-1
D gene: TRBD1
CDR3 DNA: TGCGCCAGCAGCTTCACAGGGGTCGGGTACGCTGAAGCTTTCTTT
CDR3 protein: CASSFTGVGYAEAFF

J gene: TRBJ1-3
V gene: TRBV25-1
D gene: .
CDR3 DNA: TGTGCCAGCAGTGAGCTTACGGTTGAGGGAAGCGGAAACACCATATATTTT
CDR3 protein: CASSELTVEGSGNTIYF

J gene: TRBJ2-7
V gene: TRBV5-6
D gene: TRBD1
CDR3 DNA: TGTGCCAGCAGCACCCGACAGGGGGCAGGAGGATACGAGCAGTACTTC
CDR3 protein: CASSTRQGAGGYEQYF

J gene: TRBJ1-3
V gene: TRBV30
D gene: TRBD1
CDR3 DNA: TGTGCCTGGGAAGGTGACAGGGGTGGAAACACCATATATTTT
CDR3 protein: CAWEGDRGGNTIYF

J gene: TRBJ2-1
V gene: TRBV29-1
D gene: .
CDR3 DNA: TGCAGCGATCAGGGGGGAGCCTCCAATGAGCAGTTCTTC
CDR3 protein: CSDQGGASNEQFF

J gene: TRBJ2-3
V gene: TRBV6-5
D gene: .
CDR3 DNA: TGTGCCAGCAGTCGTCTAGGGGATACGCAGTATTTT
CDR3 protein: CASSRLGDTQYF

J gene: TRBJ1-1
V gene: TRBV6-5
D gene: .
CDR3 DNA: TGTGCCAGCAGTTCTGCTAACACTGAAGCTTTCTTT
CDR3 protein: CASSSANTEAFF

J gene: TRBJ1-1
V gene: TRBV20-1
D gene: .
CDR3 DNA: TGCAGTGCTAAGGGGGGAACTGAAGCTTTCTTT
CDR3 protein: CSAKGGTEAFF